These 22 T cell receptor beta chains share one sample of origin, sequenced in a study of Ad26.COV2.S vaccination and SARS-CoV-2 variants. Profiling relied on immunoSEQ multiplex PCR, and the TCRdb table lists in-frame clones only, not all of them. This table holds 85,000 to 95,000 clones, approximately 82% found once. Sequencing used peripheral blood, obtained after recovery from COVID-19. The receptor source for this set is a human donor who had recovered from COVID-19.

CDR3 sequence (DNA): TGTGCCAGCAGTTTATCGGACGGAACCTACAATGAGCAGTTCTTC. Its translation: CASSLSDGTYNEQFF. This sequence joins TRBV27 and TRBJ2-1; D gene uncertain. With 0 bases removed from V and 2 bases from J, the gap between germline ends came to 8 bases. The CDR3 is 15 amino acids. Germline V gives CDR1 MNHEY, CDR2 SMNVEV (reference sequence).

The CDR3 sequence: CASSPDRGRSGELFF. The CDR3 DNA is TGTGCCAGCAGCCCGGACAGGGGGCGATCCGGGGAGCTGTTTTTT. This rearrangement joins TRBV5-8 to TRBJ2-2, with 11 bases matching TRBD1. CDR3 length: 15 residues. V lost 4 bases to trimming and J lost 6 bases; unmatched junction nucleotides: 5. Germline V gene lookup returns CDR1 SGHTS and CDR2 YDEGEE.

This clone showed up just once. The V and J genes are TRBV9 and TRBJ1-3, with D perhaps matching TRBD1 (5 bases). CDR1 is SGDLS, CDR2 YYNGEE, per germline. Trimming took 3 bases from V and 6 from J, leaving 13 bases between them. This CDR3 spans 14 amino acids. The CDR3 reads CASSAAGSLNTIYF. CDR3 DNA sequence: TGTGCCAGCAGCGCCGCAGGGTCCCTAAACACCATATATTTT.

The chain uses TRBV24-1 and TRBJ2-1, with 10 bases aligning to TRBD2. The junction had 6 bases not matched to a gene; V was cut back by 5 bases and J by 6 bases. There are 15 residues in the CDR3. Germline V lookup: CDR1 KGHDR, CDR2 SFDVKD. In DNA form, the CDR3 reads TGTGCCACCAGTGTCCTAGCGGGAGACGTCAATGAGCAGTTCTTC. Amino acid sequence: CATSVLAGDVNEQFF.

This clone was counted a single time. J is TRBJ2-2 and V is TRBV7-8; TRBD2 matches 8 bases. This CDR3 is built from 15 residues. Trimming at V came to 6 bases and at J to 1 base, leaving 4 bases not matched to a gene. Per germline, CDR1 SGHVS and CDR2 FQNEAQ. CDR3: CASSRAGVNTGELFF. DNA for the CDR3: TGTGCCAGCAGTCGAGCGGGAGTGAACACCGGGGAGCTGTTTTTT. The whole variable domain, remainder taken from reference TRBV7-8 and TRBJ2-2, is GAGVSQSPRYKVAKRGQDVALRCDPISGHVSLFWYQQALGQGPEFLTYFQNEAQLDKSGLPSDRFFAERPEGSVSTLKIQRTQQEDSAVYLCASSRAGVNTGELFFGEGSRLTVL.

This CDR3 reads CASSISTLANYGYTF. The CDR3 DNA follows: TGTGCCAGTAGTATATCGACCCTAGCCAACTATGGCTACACCTTC. This chain joins TRBV19 and TRBJ1-2, with D unresolved. Trimming left V 2 bases short and J 2 bases short, with 12 bases between. Looked up from germline, CDR1 is LNHDA and CDR2 is SQIVND (reference sequence). CDR3 length equals 15 residues.

The chain combines TRBV4-3 with TRBJ2-1; the match to TRBD2 covers 11 bases. Germline CDR1 reads LGHNA; CDR2 reads YSLEER. The trim removed 0 bases at V and 8 bases at J, leaving 9 bases unmatched. CDR3 length: 17 amino acids. The CDR3 nucleotides read TGCGCCAGCAGCCAAGATGAACTAGCGGGAGTGGTAGATGAGCAGTTCTTC. Its translation: CASSQDELAGVVDEQFF.

The genes are TRBV12-3 or TRBV12-4 and TRBJ2-5; 7 positions match TRBD2. There are 13 residues in the CDR3. V lost 6 bases, J lost 5 bases, and 6 bases stayed unmatched. The CDR3, as DNA: TGTGCCAGCAGAACATCCGGGGGGGAGACCCAGTACTTC. It yields the protein CASRTSGGETQYF.

This clone was found once. This chain connects TRBV28 to TRBJ1-5, with D perhaps TRBD1 (6 bases). V was pared by 4 bases and J by 0 bases, with 13 bases between. This CDR3 is built from 16 residues. Germline assignment: CDR1 MDHEN and CDR2 SYDVKM. This chain's CDR3 is CASSSGELISNQPQHF. The CDR3 DNA reads as TGTGCCAGCAGTTCAGGGGAGCTTATTAGCAATCAGCCCCAGCATTTT.

The table lists this clone with a count of one. The chain joins TRBV5-4 to TRBJ1-2; possibly TRBD1 for D (6 bases). The CDR3 loop spans 15 amino acids. The germline V gene has CDR1 SGHNT and CDR2 YYREEE (reference sequence). V lost 4 bases and J lost 1, with 14 bases in between. The CDR3 DNA is TGTGCCAGCAGCCCCGGGCGGACAGATAACTATGGCTACACCTTC. Translated: CASSPGRTDNYGYTF.

This clone showed up just a few times. This sequence joins TRBV19 and TRBJ2-7; the match to TRBD2 covers 10 bases. The germline V gene encodes CDR1 LNHDA and CDR2 SQIVND (reference sequence). V lost 5 bases and J lost 6; bases outside the gene matches: 4. The CDR3 covers 13 residues. The CDR3 DNA sequence: TGTGCCAGTAGTCTGCGACTAGCGGGCGAGCAGTACTTC. This encodes CASSLRLAGEQYF.

V gene TRBV7-3 combines with J gene TRBJ2-1, with 9 nucleotides matching TRBD2. This CDR3 comprises 15 residues. V lost 5 bases and J lost 9; bases outside the gene matches: 11. Germline assignment: CDR1 SGHTA and CDR2 FQGTGA. The CDR3: CASSLGREGQGEQFF. CDR3 sequence (DNA): TGTGCCAGCAGCCTGGGGCGGGAGGGCCAGGGTGAGCAGTTCTTC.

The rearrangement joins TRBV5-1 to TRBJ2-5; D gene ambiguous. V lost 2 bases to trimming and J lost 2 bases, with 10 bases between them. From germline, CDR1 is SGHRS and CDR2 YFSETQ. The length of the CDR3 is 14 residues. The CDR3 DNA follows: TGCGCCAGCAGCTTTGCTTGGGGACAAGAGACCCAGTACTTC. It is translated as CASSFAWGQETQYF.

The chain couples TRBV29-1 to TRBJ1-2; 10 positions agree with TRBD1. With V trimmed by 3 bases and J by 4 bases, 11 bases remained unmatched. Per the germline V gene, CDR1 is SQVTM and CDR2 is ANQGSEA. The CDR3 is 16 amino acids. CDR3 sequence reads: CSVEVRGQGISYGYTF. CDR3 bases: TGCAGCGTTGAGGTTAGGGGACAGGGGATTTCCTATGGCTACACCTTC.

J is TRBJ2-1 and V is TRBV6-1; 8 nucleotides align to TRBD1. The V gene's germline CDR1 is MNHNS and CDR2 SASEGT. V was clipped by 1 base and J by 4 bases; unmatched bases: 9. This CDR3 is built from 17 residues. The CDR3 DNA follows: TGTGCCAGCAGTGAAGGGGGAAGGACAGGGACTTACAATGAGCAGTTCTTC. It yields the protein CASSEGGRTGTYNEQFF.

The genes are TRBV6-1 and TRBJ2-7; D gene unclear. The length of the CDR3 is 13 residues. Trimming pared 2 bases from V and 4 bases from J, leaving 9 bases between. Germline V gene lookup returns CDR1 MNHNS and CDR2 SASEGT. CDR3 coding DNA: TGTGCCAGCAGTGAATGGACGGCTTACGAGCAGTACTTC. This sequence encodes CASSEWTAYEQYF.

The chain recombines TRBV21-1 with TRBJ1-5; TRBD1 reflects the table's D call only, with no check against the DNA. TRBV21-1 is deemed a pseudogene. This CDR3 is built from 22 residues. The CDR3 region is CASSKLVGSKDRRKDSNQPQHF. CDR3 DNA sequence: TGTGCCAGCAGCAAATTGGTGGGAAGTAAGGACAGACGCAAGGATAGCAATCAGCCCCAGCATTTT.

V gene TRBV28 combines with J gene TRBJ1-4, with D possibly matching TRBD1 (6 bases). The CDR3 spans 12 residues. V gave up 8 bases and J gave up 7 bases, with 11 bases separating them. Germline values: CDR1 MDHEN, CDR2 SYDVKM. The CDR3, as DNA: TGTGCCAGCGTCTCAGGGGTTGAAAAACTGTTTTTT. This codes for CASVSGVEKLFF.

The genes are TRBV28 and TRBJ1-3, with no clear D. The CDR3 is 16 residues long. CDR1 is MDHEN, CDR2 SYDVKM, per germline. Deletions cut 6 bases from V and 0 bases from J, with 15 bases between. The CDR3 coding sequence is TGTGCCAGCAGGGGCGCAAGATCGACCTCTGGAAACACCATATATTTT. The encoded protein is CASRGARSTSGNTIYF.

The table lists this clone with a count of one. This chain joins TRBV11-3 and TRBJ1-1, with D unclear. Germline V gene data show CDR1 as SGHNT and CDR2 as YENEEA. The CDR3 is 16 amino acids. The V gene lost 2 bases and the J gene lost 0 bases, with 13 bases spanning the gap. This CDR3 is CASSLRSRGLNTEAFF. CDR3 bases: TGTGCCAGCAGCTTAAGGAGTCGCGGTTTGAACACTGAAGCTTTCTTT.

The V gene is TRBV27, the J gene TRBJ1-1; D is unresolved. Germline V gives CDR1 MNHEY, CDR2 SMNVEV (reference sequence). The CDR3 has 14 residues. The V and J ends lost 2 bases and 1 base respectively, with 8 bases between them. The CDR3: CASSLVSANTEAFF. For the CDR3, the DNA is TGTGCCAGCAGTTTAGTCTCGGCGAACACTGAAGCTTTCTTT.

The chain recombines TRBV7-3 with TRBJ2-1; either TRBD1 or TRBD2 may fit D (5 bases each). Trimming removed 4 bases from V and 8 bases from J, with 18 bases in between. Germline V gene sequence: CDR1 SGHTA, CDR2 FQGTGA. The CDR3 has 15 amino acids. Here the CDR3 reads CASSSQGDPLHEQFF. The CDR3 nucleotides are TGTGCCAGCAGCTCACAAGGGGACCCACTACATGAGCAGTTCTTC.